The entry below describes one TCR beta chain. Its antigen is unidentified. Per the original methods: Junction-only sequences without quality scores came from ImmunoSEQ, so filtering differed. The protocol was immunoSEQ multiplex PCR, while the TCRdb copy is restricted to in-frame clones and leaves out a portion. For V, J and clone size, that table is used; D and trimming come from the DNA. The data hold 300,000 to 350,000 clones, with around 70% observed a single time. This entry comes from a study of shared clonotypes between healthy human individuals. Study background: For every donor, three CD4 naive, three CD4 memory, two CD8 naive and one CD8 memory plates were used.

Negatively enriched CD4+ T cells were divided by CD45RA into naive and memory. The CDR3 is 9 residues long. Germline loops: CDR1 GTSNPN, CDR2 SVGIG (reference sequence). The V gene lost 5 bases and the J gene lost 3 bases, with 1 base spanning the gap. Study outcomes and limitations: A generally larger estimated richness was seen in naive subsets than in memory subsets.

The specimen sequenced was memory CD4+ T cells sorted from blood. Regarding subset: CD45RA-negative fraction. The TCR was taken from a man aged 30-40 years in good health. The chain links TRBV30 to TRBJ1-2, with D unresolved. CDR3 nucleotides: TGTGCCTGGGACTATGGCTACACCTTC. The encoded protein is CAWDYGYTF.